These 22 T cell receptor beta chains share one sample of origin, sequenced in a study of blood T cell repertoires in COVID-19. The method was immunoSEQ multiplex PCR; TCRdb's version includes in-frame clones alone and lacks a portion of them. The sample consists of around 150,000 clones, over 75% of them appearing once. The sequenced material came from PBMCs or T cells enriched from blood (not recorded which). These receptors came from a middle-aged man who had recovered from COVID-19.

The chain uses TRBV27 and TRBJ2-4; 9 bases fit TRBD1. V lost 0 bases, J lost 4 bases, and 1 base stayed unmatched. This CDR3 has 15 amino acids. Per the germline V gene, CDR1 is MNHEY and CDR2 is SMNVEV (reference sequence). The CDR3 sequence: CASSLSGTGKNIQYF. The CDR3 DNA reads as TGTGCCAGCAGTTTATCGGGGACAGGGAAAAACATTCAGTACTTC.

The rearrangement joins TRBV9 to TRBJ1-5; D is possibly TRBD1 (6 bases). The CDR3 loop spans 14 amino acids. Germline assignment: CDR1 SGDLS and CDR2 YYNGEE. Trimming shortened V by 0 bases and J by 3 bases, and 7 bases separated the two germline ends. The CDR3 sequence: CASSVGDINQPQHF. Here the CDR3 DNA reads TGTGCCAGCAGCGTAGGGGACATCAATCAGCCCCAGCATTTT.

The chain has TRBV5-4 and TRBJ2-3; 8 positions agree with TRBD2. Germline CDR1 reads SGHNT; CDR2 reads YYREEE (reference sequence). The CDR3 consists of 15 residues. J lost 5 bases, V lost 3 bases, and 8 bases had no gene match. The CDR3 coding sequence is TGTGCCAGCAGCTCACCCAGGCGGGAGGAAGATACGCAGTATTTT. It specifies CASSSPRREEDTQYF.

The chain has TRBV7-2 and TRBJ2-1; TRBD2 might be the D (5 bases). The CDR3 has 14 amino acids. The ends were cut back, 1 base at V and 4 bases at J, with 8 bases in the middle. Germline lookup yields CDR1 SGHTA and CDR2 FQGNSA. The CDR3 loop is CASSLVSGYNEQFF. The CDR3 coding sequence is TGTGCCAGCAGCTTAGTCAGCGGTTACAATGAGCAGTTCTTC.

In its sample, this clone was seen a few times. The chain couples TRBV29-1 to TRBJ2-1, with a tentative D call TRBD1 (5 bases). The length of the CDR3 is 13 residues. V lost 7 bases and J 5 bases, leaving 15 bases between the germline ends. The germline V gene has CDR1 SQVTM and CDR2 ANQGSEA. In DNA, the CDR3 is TGCAGCGCCGTCTGGGGCCTGGACAATGAGCAGTTCTTC. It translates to CSAVWGLDNEQFF.

In DNA form, the CDR3 reads TGTGCCAGCAGTTCTACAGGGAAGAGCCCCTACGAGCAGTACTTC. Translating gives CASSSTGKSPYEQYF. The chain is built from TRBV6-5 and TRBJ2-7, with D possibly matching TRBD1 (6 bases). CDR3 length equals 15 residues. CDR1 and CDR2 from the germline V gene are MNHEY and SVGAGI. V lost 4 bases and J 2 bases, leaving 15 bases between the germline ends.

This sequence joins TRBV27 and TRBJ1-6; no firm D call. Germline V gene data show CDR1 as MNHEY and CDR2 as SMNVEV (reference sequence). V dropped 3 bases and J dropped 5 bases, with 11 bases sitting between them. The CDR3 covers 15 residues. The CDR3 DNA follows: TGTGCCAGCAGTTTCGGACGGAGGGATAATTCACCCCTCCACTTT. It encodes CASSFGRRDNSPLHF.

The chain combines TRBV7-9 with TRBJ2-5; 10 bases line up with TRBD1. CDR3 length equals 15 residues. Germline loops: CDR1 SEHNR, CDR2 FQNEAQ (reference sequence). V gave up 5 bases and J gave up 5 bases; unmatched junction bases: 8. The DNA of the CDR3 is TGTGCCAGCAGCCTGACAGGGGGCGCGTCCGAGACCCAGTACTTC. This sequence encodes CASSLTGGASETQYF.

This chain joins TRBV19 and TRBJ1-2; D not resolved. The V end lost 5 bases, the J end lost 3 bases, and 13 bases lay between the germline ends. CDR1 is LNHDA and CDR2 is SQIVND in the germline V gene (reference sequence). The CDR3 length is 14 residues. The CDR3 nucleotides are TGTGCCAGTAGTTCGGTCGGGTCGGACTATGGCTACACCTTC. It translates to CASSSVGSDYGYTF.

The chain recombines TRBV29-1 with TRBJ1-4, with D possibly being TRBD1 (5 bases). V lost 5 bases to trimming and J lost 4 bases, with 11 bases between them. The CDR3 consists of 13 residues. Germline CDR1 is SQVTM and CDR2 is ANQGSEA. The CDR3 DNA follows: TGCAGCGTTCAGGGTTCACGTAATGAAAAACTGTTTTTT. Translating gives CSVQGSRNEKLFF.

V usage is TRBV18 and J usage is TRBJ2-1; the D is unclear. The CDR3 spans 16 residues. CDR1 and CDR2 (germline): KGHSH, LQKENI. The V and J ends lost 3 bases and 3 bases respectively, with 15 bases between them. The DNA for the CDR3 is TGTGCCAGCTCACCCCTGTACAGCATCGACTACAATGAGCAGTTCTTC. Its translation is CASSPLYSIDYNEQFF. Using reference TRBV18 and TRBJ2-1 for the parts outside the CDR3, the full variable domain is NAGVMQNPRHLVRRRGQEARLRCSPMKGHSHVYWYRQLPEEGLKFMVYLQKENIIDESGMPKERFSAEFPKEGPSILRIQQVVRGDSAAYFCASSPLYSIDYNEQFFGPGTRLTVL.

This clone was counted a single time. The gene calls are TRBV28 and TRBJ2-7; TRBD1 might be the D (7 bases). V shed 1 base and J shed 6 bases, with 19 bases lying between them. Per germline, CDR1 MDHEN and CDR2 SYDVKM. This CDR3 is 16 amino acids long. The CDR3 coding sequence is TGTGCCAGCAGTTTATTAGGTGGAGGGGGCGCGGCCGAGCAGTACTTC. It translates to CASSLLGGGGAAEQYF.

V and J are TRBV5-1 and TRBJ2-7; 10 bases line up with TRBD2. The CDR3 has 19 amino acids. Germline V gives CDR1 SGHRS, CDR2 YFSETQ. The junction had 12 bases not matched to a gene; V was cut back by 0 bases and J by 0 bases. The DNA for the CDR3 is TGCGCCAGCAGCTTGGTTGCTAGCGGGGGCTCTCTTCGCTCCTACGAGCAGTACTTC. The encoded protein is CASSLVASGGSLRSYEQYF. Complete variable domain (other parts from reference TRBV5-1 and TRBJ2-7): KAGVTQTPRYLIKTRGQQVTLSCSPISGHRSVSWYQQTPGQGLQFLFEYFSETQRNKGNFPGRFSGRQFSNSRSEMNVSTLELGDSALYLCASSLVASGGSLRSYEQYFGPGTRLTVT.

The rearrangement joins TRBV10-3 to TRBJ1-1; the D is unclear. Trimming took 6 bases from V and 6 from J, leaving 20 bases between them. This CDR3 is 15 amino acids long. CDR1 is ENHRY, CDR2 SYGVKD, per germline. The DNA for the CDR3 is TGTGCCATCAGACAGTTGACAACATCAAGGCCTGAAGCTTTCTTT. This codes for CAIRQLTTSRPEAFF.

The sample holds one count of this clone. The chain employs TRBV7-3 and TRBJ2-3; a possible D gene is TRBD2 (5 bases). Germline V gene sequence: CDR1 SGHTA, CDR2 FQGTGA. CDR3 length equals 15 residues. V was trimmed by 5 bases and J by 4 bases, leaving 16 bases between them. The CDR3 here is CASSPSSALADTQYF. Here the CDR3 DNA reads TGTGCCAGCAGCCCGAGTAGCGCTCTTGCAGATACGCAGTATTTT.

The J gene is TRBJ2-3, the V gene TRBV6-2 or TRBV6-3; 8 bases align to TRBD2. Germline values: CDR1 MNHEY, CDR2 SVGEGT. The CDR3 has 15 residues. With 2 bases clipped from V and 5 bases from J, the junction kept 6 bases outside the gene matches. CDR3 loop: CASSYRRGDEDTQYF. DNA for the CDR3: TGTGCCAGCAGTTACCGGCGGGGGGATGAAGATACGCAGTATTTT.

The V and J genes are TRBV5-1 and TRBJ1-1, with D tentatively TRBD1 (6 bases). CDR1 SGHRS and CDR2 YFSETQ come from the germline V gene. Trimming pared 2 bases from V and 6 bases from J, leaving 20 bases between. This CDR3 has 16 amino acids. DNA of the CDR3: TGCGCCAGCAGCTTTTCGGGAACAGGGAGCGAGGCTGAAGCTTTCTTT. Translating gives CASSFSGTGSEAEAFF.

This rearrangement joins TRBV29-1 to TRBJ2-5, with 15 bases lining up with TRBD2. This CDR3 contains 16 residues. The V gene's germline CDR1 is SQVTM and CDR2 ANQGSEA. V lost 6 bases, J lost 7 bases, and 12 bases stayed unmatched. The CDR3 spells CSVRRGLAGGEGTQYF. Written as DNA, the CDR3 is TGCAGCGTGAGGAGGGGACTAGCGGGAGGTGAGGGGACCCAGTACTTC.

The CDR3 sequence is CASSVVSGQDTF. CDR3 in DNA: TGTGCCAGCAGCGTAGTGTCAGGGCAAGACACCTTC. This chain links TRBV9 with TRBJ1-2; perhaps TRBD1 as D (5 bases). CDR3 length equals 12 residues. V lost 0 bases and J lost 12, with 12 bases in between. The V gene's germline CDR1 is SGDLS and CDR2 YYNGEE.

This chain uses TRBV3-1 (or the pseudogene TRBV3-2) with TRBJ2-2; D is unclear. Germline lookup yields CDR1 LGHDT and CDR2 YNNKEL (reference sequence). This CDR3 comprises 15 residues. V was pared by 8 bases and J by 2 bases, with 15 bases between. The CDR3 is CASGSRQFNTGELFF. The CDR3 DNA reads TGTGCCAGCGGCTCGCGGCAATTTAACACCGGGGAGCTGTTTTTT.

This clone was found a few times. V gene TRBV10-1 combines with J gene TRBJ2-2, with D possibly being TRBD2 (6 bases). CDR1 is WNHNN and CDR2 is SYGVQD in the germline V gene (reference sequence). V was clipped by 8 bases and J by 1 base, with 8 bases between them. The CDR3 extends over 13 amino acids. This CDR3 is CASSGLNTGELFF. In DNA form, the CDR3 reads TGCGCCAGCTCGGGACTGAACACCGGGGAGCTGTTTTTT.

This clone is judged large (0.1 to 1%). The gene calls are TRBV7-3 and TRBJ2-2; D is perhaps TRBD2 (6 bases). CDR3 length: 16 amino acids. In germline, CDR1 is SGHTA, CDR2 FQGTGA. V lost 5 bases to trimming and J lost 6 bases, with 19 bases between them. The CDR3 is CASSRLALSSSGELFF. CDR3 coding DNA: TGTGCCAGCAGCCGTCTAGCGCTTAGCAGTTCCGGGGAGCTGTTTTTT.